This T cell receptor beta chain is from a study of cytomegalovirus exposure and HLA in healthy donors. Regarding this clone: Its antigen is currently unknown.

Researchers ran the PCR with 60 Vbeta and 13 Jbeta primers. The protocol was immunoSEQ multiplex PCR, while the TCRdb copy is restricted to in-frame clones and leaves out a portion. The sample lists 150,000 or so clones, 80% occurring once. Study conclusions and caveats: Specificity of a few CMV-associated chains for CMV antigens was verified in vitro. TCR beta chains numbering some 160 were designated cytomegalovirus-associated. Earlier analysis looked at TCR beta V segments, and most were productive about 87% or about 30% of the time.

The material sequenced was PBMCs. This TCR derives from a man aged 45 to 65 in good health and CMV-seronegative.

Here the CDR3 DNA reads TGTGCCACCAGCAGAGATCCAACTAGCGGGAGTTGGTACGAGCAGTACTTC. This sequence encodes CATSRDPTSGSWYEQYF. The V call is TRBV15, the J call TRBJ2-7; TRBD2 matches at 11 bases. V gave up 0 bases and J gave up 4 bases; unmatched junction bases: 8. Germline lookup yields CDR1 LNHNV and CDR2 YYDKDF (reference sequence). The CDR3 length is 17 residues.